The TCR beta chain under discussion was sequenced for a study of T cell changes during pregnancy in multiple sclerosis. Data came from immunoSEQ multiplex PCR; TCRdb stores just in-frame clones and leaves some out. The table records approximately 65,000 clones, 91% of them present only once. The sequenced sample was peripheral blood, obtained in the third trimester of pregnancy. The clonotype was recovered from a female donor in good health, enrolled as a control in a pregnancy study.

The CDR3 DNA reads TGCAGCGTCCTTATCGCAGGTGGCCAAGAGACCCAGTACTTC. Translated: CSVLIAGGQETQYF. The V gene is TRBV29-1, the J gene TRBJ2-5, with no clear D. Per the germline V gene, CDR1 is SQVTM and CDR2 is ANQGSEA. This CDR3 spans 14 amino acids. With 6 bases removed from V and 1 base from J, the gap between germline ends came to 15 bases. The full variable domain, its missing parts supplied by reference TRBV29-1 and TRBJ2-5, is SAVISQKPSRDICQRGTSLTIQCQVDSQVTMMFWYRQQPGQSLTLIATANQGSEATYESGFVIDKFPISRPNLTFSTLTVSNMSPEDSSIYLCSVLIAGGQETQYFGPGTRLLVL.